Below are 5 T cell receptor beta chains sequenced from a single sample in a study of shared clonotypes between healthy human individuals. Assay used: immunoSEQ multiplex PCR; TCRdb lists only in-frame clones, some missing. The data show about 1.5 million clones, with approximately 98% seen just once and about 0.45% held by the top ten. Sequenced input: naive CD4+ T cells sorted from blood. The subset here: CD45RA+ positively selected. Receptor source: a man aged 30 to 39 in good health.

The CDR3 reads CASSLSSGPYNEQFF. The CDR3 DNA is TGTGCCAGCAGCTTATCTAGCGGACCCTACAATGAGCAGTTCTTC. The rearrangement uses TRBV7-2 and TRBJ2-1; the match to TRBD2 covers 7 bases. Germline V gene lookup returns CDR1 SGHTA and CDR2 FQGNSA. Trimming removed 2 bases from V and 2 bases from J; junction bases left unmatched: 3. The CDR3 spans 15 residues.

The genes are TRBV7-9 and TRBJ2-2; D is uncertain. V was clipped by 2 bases and J by 0 bases, with 16 bases between them. The CDR3 totals 18 residues. CDR1 is SEHNR, CDR2 FQNEAQ, per germline (reference sequence). The CDR3 bases are TGTGCCAGCAGCTTAATAAGGAACGCCCGAACGAACACCGGGGAGCTGTTTTTT. Translation gives CASSLIRNARTNTGELFF. The whole variable domain, remainder taken from reference TRBV7-9 and TRBJ2-2, is DTGVSQNPRHKITKRGQNVTFRCDPISEHNRLYWYRQTLGQGPEFLTYFQNEAQLEKSRLLSDRFSAERPKGSFSTLEIQRTEQGDSAMYLCASSLIRNARTNTGELFFGEGSRLTVL.

The CDR3 DNA sequence: TGCGCCAGCAGCCTCGGACTAGGTGGCGAGCAGTACTTC. Protein sequence: CASSLGLGGEQYF. V is TRBV5-1 and J is TRBJ2-7; 7 nucleotides agree with TRBD2. V was clipped by 4 bases and J by 6 bases; unmatched bases: 7. CDR3 length equals 13 residues. Germline loops: CDR1 SGHRS, CDR2 YFSETQ.

The chain has TRBV2 and TRBJ1-5; D is unresolved. Germline V lookup: CDR1 SNHLY, CDR2 FYNNEI. The V end was cut by 8 bases, the J end by 5 bases, with 19 bases between. This CDR3 spans 15 amino acids. CDR3 DNA sequence: TGTGCCAGCGAATCCCGACCCGGACCTTATCAGCCCCAGCATTTT. Protein sequence: CASESRPGPYQPQHF.

This clone was seen just once. The V gene is TRBV4-1, the J gene TRBJ1-4; TRBD1 might be the D (6 bases). The CDR3 is 16 residues long. V shed 2 bases and J shed 5 bases, with 15 bases lying between them. Germline lookup yields CDR1 MGHRA and CDR2 YSYEKL. CDR3 nucleotide sequence: TGCGCCAGCAGCCAATGGACGGCCCAGGGGAATGAAAAACTGTTTTTT. Protein sequence: CASSQWTAQGNEKLFF.